This TCR beta chain was sequenced in a study of T cell repertoires in cytomegalovirus infection (dated by TCRdb to the late 2010s). Broadly, across the study: The HLA type of each donor mattered for the analysis, because public TCR beta signatures pointed to carriage of CMV infection along with the matching HLA type. General conclusions and limits of the study: In the ex vivo response, HLA-C-restricted CMV-specific TCR beta clonotypes were dominant, and in two of eight donors the single most frequent clonotype came from this HLA-C-restricted group. In both this cohort and an independent approximately 370-donor cohort, the cumulative frequency of public TCR beta family members distinguished carriers of CMV infection plus the relevant HLA type.

The germline V gene (reference sequence) gives CDR1 as DFQATT and CDR2 as SNEGSKA. V is reduced by 4 bases and J by 1 base, leaving a spacing of 14 bases between them. The CDR3 goes from the cysteine to the phenylalanine over 15 residues. The entry retains the CDR3 DNA only, 45 bases that are in frame from base 1. As to this clonotype: The clone's antigen remains unknown. No much larger clonotype is one base removed from it; base qualities were not supplied.

The run used an Illumina HiSeq 1500. In-frame beta chains were kept once TCRdb had trimmed the public reads at Q25 with fastp and called clones with MiXCR. When rows share a CDR3 protein, they turn into one entry using the most common DNA and genes. The sample profile shows about 360,000 distinct CDR3 sequences; approximately 18% of them were found once. Jointly, the top ten make up around 8.6% of the sample. Recombination linked TRBV20-1 to TRBJ2-1; perhaps TRBD1 is the D gene, with 6 bases matching. The sample consisted of PBMCs. The sequence derives from a human donor in good health (CMV status not recorded). Some clones in this sample may be carry-over from other donors' samples. The encoded CDR3 is CSANRVSLSYNEQFF. Here is the DNA: TGCAGTGCTAACAGGGTTTCCCTTTCCTACAATGAGCAGTTCTTC.